The clone carrying this TCR beta chain was counted many times. TCRdb ran MiXCR on the PCR reads and lists one entry per CDR3 protein. The table includes just under 650,000 distinct CDR3 sequences, 20% detected once. This entry comes from a study of molecular identifiers for immune sequencing clone quantification. The CDR3 runs 15 residues. Trimming stripped 2 bases from V and 10 bases from J, with 15 bases between. CDR1 is MGHRA and CDR2 is YSYEKL in the germline V gene. V is TRBV4-1 and J is TRBJ1-6; no clear D gene. This clonotype was obtained from a human donor in good health. Some libraries in this study had Jurkat cell RNA spiked in. Sequencing was done on a sample of naive CD8+ T cells from blood, with Jurkat cell RNA spiked in. Regarding subset: FACS-sorted CD8+CD4-CCR7+CD45RA+ naive T cells. CDR3 nucleotide sequence: TGCGCCAGCAGCCAAACGGCGGAAGGCGGATCACCCCTCCACTTT. This translates into CASSQTAEGGSPLHF.